This is a list of T cell receptor beta chains from one sample in a study of T cell responses to AZD1222 COVID-19 vaccine. Repertoires were generated with immunoSEQ multiplex PCR, while TCRdb's copy carries only in-frame clones and drops some. This repertoire shows approximately 130,000 clones, about nine tenths found once; its top ten account for approximately 7.5%. This sample comprised peripheral blood, obtained on day 0 of AZD1222 vaccination. The receptor source for this set is an adult in good health. Each CDR3 is given with its conserved first and last residue. The D gene is left open where the match is weak. Expanded clones get a size class; other rows say once, few or many, or leave the size out.

TRBV7-3,TRBJ1-1,NA,NA,TGTGCCAGCAGCCTAACATGGAACACTGAAGCTTTCTTT,CASSLTWNTEAFF
TRBV7-9,TRBJ2-1,NA,NA,TGTGCCAGCAGTAGGACAGATATAACCTACAATGAGCAGTTCTTC,CASSRTDITYNEQFF
TRBV5-1,TRBJ2-7,NA,NA,TGCGCCAGCAGCTTGGACAGGTACGAGCAGTACTTC,CASSLDRYEQYF
TRBV10-2,TRBJ1-6,NA,TRBD1,TGCGCCACCGGGACAGGGGGCAATTCACCCCTCCACTTT,CATGTGGNSPLHF
TRBV4-1,TRBJ1-4,NA,NA,TGCGCCAGCAGCCAAGATTTACAGGGAATCACTAATGAAAAACTGTTTTTT,CASSQDLQGITNEKLFF
TRBV29-1,TRBJ2-1,NA,NA,TGCAGCGTTATCAGAAATGGTGAGCAGTTCTTC,CSVIRNGEQFF
TRBV7-9,TRBJ2-5,NA,NA,TGTGCCAGCAGCTCCCAAGTAGGTTCGTACCAAGAGACCCAGTACTTC,CASSSQVGSYQETQYF
TRBV7-9,TRBJ2-4,NA,NA,TGTGCCAGCTCGGGTCGAATGGCCAAAAACATTCAGTACTTC,CASSGRMAKNIQYF
TRBV18,TRBJ2-1,NA,NA,TGTGCCAGCTCGATCAACCGTTTAGACAGCGATTCCTACAATGAGCAGTTCTTC,CASSINRLDSDSYNEQFF
TRBV11-2,TRBJ2-7,NA,NA,TGTGCCAGCAGCTTAGCGGGGGCCGAGCAGTACTTC,CASSLAGAEQYF
TRBV10-3,TRBJ2-3,few,NA,TGTGCCATCGGGGAGGCCGGAACAGATACGCAGTATTTT,CAIGEAGTDTQYF
TRBV7-9,TRBJ1-5,NA,TRBD1,TGTGCCAGCAGTAGGGGACAGGGGGCGAGGCTTGACAATCAGCCCCAGCATTTT,CASSRGQGARLDNQPQHF
TRBV2,TRBJ2-7,NA,TRBD2,TGTGCCAGCAGGCCTGGACTAGCGGGAGTAGGCGAGCAGTACTTC,CASRPGLAGVGEQYF
TRBV28,TRBJ2-1,NA,TRBD2,TGTGCCAGCAGGACCGCGGGAGGGGACAATGAGCAGTTCTTC,CASRTAGGDNEQFF
TRBV5-5,TRBJ1-4,NA,NA,TGTGCCAGCAGCTTGGTTTGGGTTCGCGCATCACTTGTTGAAAAACTGTTTTTT,CASSLVWVRASLVEKLFF
TRBV6-5,TRBJ1-1,once,TRBD1,TGTGCCAGCAGTCGACAGGGGATAAACACTGAAGCTTTCTTT,CASSRQGINTEAFF
TRBV7-2,TRBJ2-1,NA,NA,TGTGCCAGCAGTCGGGGTTATGAGCAGTTCTTC,CASSRGYEQFF
TRBV18,TRBJ1-5,NA,NA,TGTGCCAGCTCTCCAAGGGGGGGTCAGCCCCAGCATTTT,CASSPRGGQPQHF
TRBV9,TRBJ1-3,NA,NA,TGTGCCAGCAGCGTAGGGCAGACCCGGATCTCTGGAAACACCATATATTTT,CASSVGQTRISGNTIYF
TRBV18,TRBJ2-7,NA,TRBD2,TGTGCCAGCTCACCTTTAAGACTAGCGGGAGCCTACGAGCAGTACTTC,CASSPLRLAGAYEQYF
TRBV6-5,TRBJ2-1,NA,NA,TGTGCCAGCAGTTACTCGAGGCTGGCGGTCTACAATGAGCAGTTCTTC,CASSYSRLAVYNEQFF
TRBV19,TRBJ2-3,NA,TRBD2,TGTGCCAGTAGTTCCAGGGGCCTGGGACTAGCGGGAACAGATACGCAGTATTTT,CASSSRGLGLAGTDTQYF
TRBV7-2,TRBJ2-7,NA,NA,TGTGCCAGCAGCTTTAATGGCTTATCTTCCTACGAGCAGTACTTC,CASSFNGLSSYEQYF
TRBV6-5,TRBJ2-1,NA,NA,TGTGCCAGCAGGCTCCTGGATGAGCAGTTCTTC,CASRLLDEQFF
TRBV6-2/TRBV6-3,TRBJ2-2,NA,TRBD2,TGTGCCAGCAGTTACGGGGCTTCTAGCGGGCACACCGGGGAGCTGTTTTTT,CASSYGASSGHTGELFF
TRBV20-1,TRBJ1-5,NA,NA,TGCAGTGCTACAGAGGATCAGCCCCAGCATTTT,CSATEDQPQHF
TRBV18,TRBJ2-5,NA,NA,TGTGCCAGCTCACCCTGGCGACCGCTAGGAGAGACCCAGTACTTC,CASSPWRPLGETQYF
TRBV10-2,TRBJ2-1,NA,TRBD2,TGCGCCAGCAGTACCTCCCGCGGGAGTATTACCTACAATGAGCAGTTCTTC,CASSTSRGSITYNEQFF
TRBV9,TRBJ2-2,NA,NA,TGTGCCAGCAGCGTAGGGTTGGGGTCGCTCTCCAGCACCGGGGAGCTGTTTTTT,CASSVGLGSLSSTGELFF
TRBV5-4,TRBJ2-1,NA,TRBD2,TGTGCCAGCAGCCCCAAAGCGGGAGGGCCTAGTGGGTACAATGAGCAGTTCTTC,CASSPKAGGPSGYNEQFF
TRBV3-1/TRBV3-2,TRBJ1-1,NA,TRBD1,TGTGCCAGCAGCCAGCCTGACAGGGGGTCTGAAGCTTTCTTT,CASSQPDRGSEAFF
TRBV13,TRBJ2-1,NA,NA,TGTGCCAGCAGTAGGGCGGGGAGCCGCTTCCAGAGCTCCTACAATGAGCAGTTCTTC,CASSRAGSRFQSSYNEQFF
TRBV30,TRBJ2-7,NA,NA,TGTGCCTGGAGCCAGCAGGTAGCGGCTTCCTACGAGCAGTACTTC,CAWSQQVAASYEQYF
TRBV6-5,TRBJ2-2,few,TRBD1,TGTGCCAGCGTTGACAGGGAACGGGGCGGGGAGCTGTTTTTT,CASVDRERGGELFF
TRBV21-1,TRBJ2-2,NA,NA,TGTGCCAGTCACTCCGGAAAGCTGTTTTTT,CASHSGKLFF
TRBV6-1,TRBJ2-1,NA,TRBD1,TGTGCCAGCAGAAACGACAGGGCCTACAATGAGCAGTTCTTC,CASRNDRAYNEQFF
TRBV5-1,TRBJ2-2,NA,NA,TGCGCCAGCAGCTTATCTACTAACGGGCCGAACACCGGGGAGCTGTTTTTT,CASSLSTNGPNTGELFF
TRBV11-2,TRBJ2-7,NA,NA,TGTGCCAGCAGCTTAGGGCGATGGCTCGAGCAGTACTTC,CASSLGRWLEQYF
TRBV29-1,TRBJ1-4,NA,TRBD1,TGCAGCGAAGGGACAGCCTATAATGAAAAACTGTTTTTT,CSEGTAYNEKLFF
TRBV24-1,TRBJ2-1,NA,TRBD2,TGTGCCACCAGTAACCCGGCCCCTGGTCTAGCGGGGGGAATAGGACAGAAGTTCTTC,CATSNPAPGLAGGIGQKFF